A single sample gave rise to the 14 T cell receptor beta chains below, sequenced in a study of CD4 T cells in relation to SARS-CoV-2 and coronaviruses. What these receptors recognize is not known. The table came from immunoSEQ multiplex PCR; TCRdb's copy has only in-frame clones and leaves some out. The sample records 15,000 to 20,000 clones, just under 80% being singletons. Before the COVID-19 pandemic, during about 2010-2019, CD4+ T cells were taken from unexposed donors. The cells were cultured for 10 days before CD4+ T cells were isolated. Sequences were obtained from CD4+ T cells from PBMCs, cultured in vitro. Receptor source: a human donor in good health.

This clone has only one observation. The rearrangement joins TRBV5-6 to TRBJ2-7; TRBD2 might be the D (6 bases). The germline V and J ends were trimmed by 3 bases and 1 base, with 11 bases remaining between them. CDR1 is SGHDT and CDR2 is YYEEEE in the germline V gene. The CDR3 sequence is 14 residues long. The CDR3 is CASSSYGTSYEQYF. The CDR3 DNA reads TGTGCCAGCAGCTCCTATGGGACTTCCTACGAGCAGTACTTC.

CDR3 bases: TGCAGTGCTGGTGGGGACAGGGGGCGTAGCAATCAGCCCCAGCATTTT. Protein sequence: CSAGGDRGRSNQPQHF. V gene TRBV20-1 combines with J gene TRBJ1-5; 12 nucleotides agree with TRBD1. After removal of 5 bases from V and 0 bases from J, the junction contained 5 bases not matched to a gene. Germline-derived CDR1 and CDR2 are DFQATT and SNEGSKA (reference sequence). This CDR3 has 16 residues.

This clone was seen a few times. The J gene is TRBJ1-4, the V gene TRBV5-4; D remains unclear. The CDR3 is made up of 13 amino acids. Per germline, CDR1 SGHNT and CDR2 YYREEE (reference sequence). V was shortened by 0 bases and J by 3 bases, with 3 bases between the two germline ends. The CDR3 protein is CASSLVPNEKLFF. The CDR3 DNA sequence: TGTGCCAGCAGCTTGGTCCCTAATGAAAAACTGTTTTTT. Drawing the rest from reference TRBV5-4 and TRBJ1-4, the complete variable domain is ETGVTQSPTHLIKTRGQQVTLRCSSQSGHNTVSWYQQALGQGPQFIFQYYREEENGRGNFPPRFSGLQFPNYSSELNVNALELDDSALYLCASSLVPNEKLFFGSGTQLSVL.

This chain joins TRBV6-1 and TRBJ2-7; no firm D call. CDR1 MNHNS and CDR2 SASEGT come from the germline V gene. This CDR3 region has 14 residues. The ends were cut back, 7 bases at V and 5 bases at J, with 18 bases in the middle. CDR3 bases: TGTGCCAGCACCCGTGGCCTAAATCCCGACGAGCAGTACTTC. Translated: CASTRGLNPDEQYF.

The rearrangement joins TRBV11-2 to TRBJ1-1, with TRBD1 matching over 7 bases. The CDR3 is 14 residues long. V was clipped by 6 bases and J by 0 bases; unmatched bases: 4. Germline loops: CDR1 SGHAT, CDR2 FQNNGV. CDR3: CASRLGQLNTEAFF. The DNA of the CDR3 is TGTGCCAGCAGATTGGGACAGTTGAACACTGAAGCTTTCTTT.

This chain joins TRBV10-3 and TRBJ1-1; no definite D call. Trimming pared 4 bases from V and 4 bases from J, leaving 10 bases between. CDR3 length: 13 residues. Germline CDR1 ENHRY, CDR2 SYGVKD. The CDR3, as DNA: TGTGCCATCAGTGCGGAAGGTTCCACTGAAGCTTTCTTT. Translating gives CAISAEGSTEAFF.

The genes are TRBV20-1 and TRBJ2-1; the D gene is possibly TRBD2 (6 bases). The CDR3 spans 15 residues. Germline CDR1 and CDR2: DFQATT and SNEGSKA (reference sequence). V gave up 3 bases and J gave up 1 base, with 13 bases separating them. Here the CDR3 reads CSASFRERSYNEQFF. The DNA of the CDR3 is TGCAGTGCTAGTTTTCGGGAGAGGTCCTACAATGAGCAGTTCTTC.

This clone was counted only a few times. The chain recombines TRBV10-2 with TRBJ2-7, with TRBD2 matching 7 bases. The trim removed 8 bases at V and 2 bases at J, leaving 3 bases unmatched. The CDR3 length is 12 residues. Germline CDR1 WSHSY, CDR2 SAAADI. The CDR3 nucleotides read TGCGCCAGCGGGGGGGTAACCTACGAGCAGTACTTC. The encoded protein is CASGGVTYEQYF.

The chain joins TRBV29-1 to TRBJ2-1, with unresolved D. Germline V gives CDR1 SQVTM, CDR2 ANQGSEA. This CDR3 spans 10 amino acids. The V end lost 4 bases, the J end lost 14 bases, and 12 bases lay between the germline ends. CDR3 sequence: CSVAGNREFF. CDR3 nucleotides: TGCAGCGTTGCGGGCAATCGGGAGTTCTTC.

This clone has more than one count but fewer than ten. The chain uses TRBV5-1 and TRBJ2-1; D gene ambiguous. The CDR3 has 13 amino acids. V was pared by 5 bases and J by 0 bases, with 6 bases between. Germline CDR1 SGHRS, CDR2 YFSETQ. The CDR3 DNA is TGCGCCAGCAGTAAAGACTCCTACAATGAGCAGTTCTTC. It translates to CASSKDSYNEQFF.

This clone was seen a few times. The CDR3 loop is CASSFASGTQSGEQYF. The CDR3 nucleotides are TGCGCCAGCAGCTTCGCATCCGGGACCCAGAGTGGCGAGCAGTACTTC. V is TRBV5-1 and J is TRBJ2-7; possibly TRBD1 or TRBD2 for D (5 bases each). The V end lost 2 bases, the J end lost 6 bases, and 21 bases lay between the germline ends. This CDR3 has 16 residues. Per the germline V gene, CDR1 is SGHRS and CDR2 is YFSETQ.

The J gene is TRBJ2-3, the V gene TRBV24-1; D gene ambiguous. The germline gives CDR1 KGHDR, CDR2 SFDVKD. This CDR3 comprises 16 residues. Trimming took off 4 bases at V and 6 bases at J, with 19 bases between the two ends. The CDR3 nucleotides read TGTGCCACCAGTGACCCTCGTAGCCCCACACGGGATACGCAGTATTTT. Protein sequence: CATSDPRSPTRDTQYF.

This rearrangement joins TRBV2 to TRBJ2-3; D might be TRBD1 (6 bases). Trimming took off 3 bases at V and 6 bases at J, with 19 bases between the two ends. There are 16 residues in the CDR3. Per the germline V gene, CDR1 is SNHLY and CDR2 is FYNNEI. The CDR3 region has the DNA TGTGCCAGCAGTGAGTCCGGGACAAACCTTTGGGATACGCAGTATTTT. It specifies CASSESGTNLWDTQYF.

CDR3 amino acids: CASSLMGLAKNIQYF. Written as DNA, the CDR3 is TGTGCCAGCAGTTTAATGGGGTTAGCCAAAAACATTCAGTACTTC. The chain employs TRBV27 and TRBJ2-4; unclear D gene. From germline, CDR1 is MNHEY and CDR2 SMNVEV (reference sequence). Trimming removed 2 bases from V and 0 bases from J, with 8 bases in between. This CDR3 comprises 15 residues.